This T cell receptor beta chain was recorded in a study of blood T cell repertoires in COVID-19 (dated by TCRdb to about 2020). As for the study more broadly: Samples from collaborators originated in the United States, Italy and Spain and spanned both the acute and convalescent phases of COVID-19. The material from the prospective study consisted of cDNA or gDNA derived from T cells, B-cell-depleted T cells, or PBMCs. The dataset comprised deeply sampled blood TCRbeta repertoires from subjects exposed to, actively infected with, or recovered from COVID-19. The repertoires were released in a freely available public database meant as a resource for research on the immune response to SARS-CoV-2. The samples were drawn from the first 160 participants of the ongoing ImmuneRACE study and from over a thousand subjects provided by 6 global collaborators. Sample metadata almost always included a de-identified subject ID, COVID-19 status, age in years and sex. Where HLA class I and class II types were available, the types were taken from metadata supplied by the sample provider, not from assay-based typing.

What the study reported, not specific to this receptor: How much clinical and demographic metadata was included differed by source and by participant, and the metadata was provided uncurated.

Trimming takes 4 bases off V and 2 bases off J; junction bases not matched to a gene: 9. The germline V gene encodes CDR1 SGHNT and CDR2 YYREEE (reference sequence). The CDR3 goes from the cysteine to the phenylalanine over 17 residues. The CDR3 DNA has 51 bases and is translated from base 1. TCRbeta CDR3 regions were amplified from genomic DNA using the immunoSEQ Assay, a bias-controlled multiplex PCR. As for the authors' bioinformatics: Nucleated cell counts per sample were estimated from amplification of reference gene primers within the assay. To quantify the absolute abundance of each unique TCRbeta CDR3 rearrangement, sequence reads were collapsed and filtered. Productive Simpson clonality was computed per sample as the square root of Simpson's diversity index over productive rearrangements. The table was pulled from immuneACCESS by TCRdb, which kept in-frame rearrangements only. Such tables lose some clones; where checked, under half of the loss comes from unresolved V genes, and the rest has no known cause. The V and J calls and clone size are taken from that table; D and trimming were inferred from the DNA. The sample has approximately 220,000 clones on record, just under 90% of them singletons. The leading ten clones occupy 3% to 4% of the sample.

As regards this clone: There is no known antigen for this receptor. No much larger clone is present one base from it, and per-base qualities are unavailable.

Participants in the prospective study were aged roughly 18 to 100 years, lived in 20 to 25 United States geographic areas, and enrolled through a virtual design. To assign participants to cohorts, the prospective study relied on clinical history that participants themselves reported in a screening survey and a study questionnaire. In the prospective study, whole blood, serum and a nasopharyngeal or oropharyngeal swab were collected from each participant by mobile phlebotomists. Prospective study participants could optionally give additional blood draws and questionnaires over an approximately two-month period. Before DNA extraction, blood samples from the prospective study were shipped at room temperature or frozen.

The sequenced sample was PBMCs or T cells enriched from blood (not recorded which). This TCR derives from a woman in her 30s with acute COVID-19. The V gene is TRBV5-4 and the J gene is TRBJ1-4; 9 nucleotides in the junction match TRBD1. CDR3 protein: CASSRGTGMGTNEKLFF. The DNA is TGTGCCAGCAGCCGAGGGACAGGGATGGGGACTAATGAAAAACTGTTTTTT.